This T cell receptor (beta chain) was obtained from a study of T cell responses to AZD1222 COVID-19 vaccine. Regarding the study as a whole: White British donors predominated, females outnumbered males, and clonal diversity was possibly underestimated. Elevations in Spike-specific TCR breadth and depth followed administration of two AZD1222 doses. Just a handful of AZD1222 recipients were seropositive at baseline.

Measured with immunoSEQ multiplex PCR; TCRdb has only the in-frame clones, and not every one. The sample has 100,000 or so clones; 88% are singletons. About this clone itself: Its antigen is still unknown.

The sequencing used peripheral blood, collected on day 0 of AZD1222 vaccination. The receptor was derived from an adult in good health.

The DNA for the CDR3 is TGTGCCAGCAGCAAGGGACTAGCGGGTCCTGTGCAGTTCTTC. It is translated as CASSKGLAGPVQFF. The chain couples TRBV21-1 to TRBJ2-1; the table's D call, TRBD2, has no DNA check behind it. TRBV21-1 is noted as a pseudogene. The CDR3 consists of 14 residues.